The sequence of this T cell receptor (beta chain) was determined in a study of identical twins. Overall study findings and caveats: In zero-insertion analyses, partial confounding could arise from invariant MAIT and iNKT cells.

Unique molecular identifiers were in the cDNA, with template-switch universal primer binding. TCRdb called the 5' RACE reads again in MiXCR, with one record for every CDR3 protein. The repertoire holds 600,000 to 850,000 distinct CDR3 sequences, with 15% to 20% as singletons. This clonotype was counted only a few times. Antigen: not known. The sample was also linked to a second study, of T cells expressing NK-cell markers. This second study notes: One of eight sequenced donors was HCMV-seronegative; the other seven were seropositive.

This TCR derives from a woman aged 18-35 years in good health. Source material: PBMCs.

The CDR3 loop reads CASSSSTTQAPSNYGYTF. CDR3 in DNA: TGTGCCAGCAGCTCTTCGACAACCCAGGCCCCCTCTAACTATGGCTACACCTTC. The chain carries TRBV5-6 and TRBJ1-2, with no clear D. The CDR3 loop spans 18 amino acids. V gave up 3 bases and J gave up 0 bases, with 21 bases separating them. Per the germline V gene, CDR1 is SGHDT and CDR2 is YYEEEE.